A selection of T cell receptor beta chains follows, all from one sample in a study of T-cell memory formation after mild COVID-19. One entry per CDR3 protein, called by TCRdb with MiXCR from the 5' RACE reads. Seen here are just under 350,000 distinct CDR3 sequences, 10% to 15% observed once, and the top ten hold about 21%. The source material was PBMCs or a T cell subset sorted from them (not recorded which). All receptors derive from a man aged 18-30 years who had mild COVID-19 (a few samples of this study predate the infection). Cell type and time point are not known. Each CDR3 is given with its conserved first and last residue. The order of the fields is J gene, V gene, CDR3 protein.

J gene: TRBJ2-1
V gene: TRBV15
CDR3 protein: CATSSRDRGEQFF

J gene: TRBJ2-7
V gene: TRBV20-1
CDR3 protein: CSARPTSGTSYEQYF

J gene: TRBJ1-2
V gene: TRBV29-1
CDR3 protein: CSVEGPDRTNYGYTF

J gene: TRBJ2-2
V gene: TRBV12-3/TRBV12-4
CDR3 protein: CASSANRDYTGELFF

J gene: TRBJ2-1
V gene: TRBV5-4
CDR3 protein: CASSLISDNEQFF

J gene: TRBJ2-3
V gene: TRBV7-2
CDR3 protein: CASSLGWGPGEPQYF

J gene: TRBJ1-6
V gene: TRBV4-2
CDR3 protein: CASSPEKGAAGSPLHF

J gene: TRBJ1-1
V gene: TRBV4-1
CDR3 protein: CASSQETRVAGTEAFF

J gene: TRBJ2-1
V gene: TRBV7-8
CDR3 protein: CASSAPAGNYNEQFF

J gene: TRBJ1-5
V gene: TRBV20-1
CDR3 protein: CSAKTTGTNQPQHF

J gene: TRBJ1-6
V gene: TRBV6-2/TRBV6-3
CDR3 protein: CASTRRQGFSDSPLHF

J gene: TRBJ1-6
V gene: TRBV3-1
CDR3 protein: CASSQTGGYLPLHF

J gene: TRBJ1-2
V gene: TRBV11-2
CDR3 protein: CASSAGTGGDRYGYTF

J gene: TRBJ1-2
V gene: TRBV28
CDR3 protein: CASSRGGSYGYTF

J gene: TRBJ2-1
V gene: TRBV4-1
CDR3 protein: CASSQGPGAWEQFF

J gene: TRBJ2-3
V gene: TRBV7-9
CDR3 protein: CASSPHGTSGANTQYF

J gene: TRBJ2-2
V gene: TRBV12-3/TRBV12-4
CDR3 protein: CASSDGLGFSTYLTMGPTGELFF

J gene: TRBJ1-2
V gene: TRBV12-3/TRBV12-4
CDR3 protein: CAVLHLINRFSNYGYTF

J gene: TRBJ2-5
V gene: TRBV29-1
CDR3 protein: CSSLASGGRGTQYF

J gene: TRBJ1-1
V gene: TRBV29-1
CDR3 protein: CSVGHQNTEAFF

J gene: TRBJ2-5
V gene: TRBV7-8
CDR3 protein: CASSWAGGETQYF

J gene: TRBJ2-5
V gene: TRBV18
CDR3 protein: CASSPRDRASETQYF

J gene: TRBJ1-4
V gene: TRBV4-2
CDR3 protein: CASSQTGGKLFF

J gene: TRBJ2-1
V gene: TRBV20-1
CDR3 protein: CSARDPGGPGNNEQFF

J gene: TRBJ2-7
V gene: TRBV7-2
CDR3 protein: CASTLQLGISYEQYF

J gene: TRBJ1-2
V gene: TRBV11-2
CDR3 protein: CASSARRSSSDGYTF

J gene: TRBJ1-6
V gene: TRBV6-5
CDR3 protein: CASSVGQGHSPLHF

J gene: TRBJ2-1
V gene: TRBV5-5
CDR3 protein: CASSRFTAPYNEQFF

J gene: TRBJ2-5
V gene: TRBV12-3/TRBV12-4
CDR3 protein: CASNTGQGDKTQYF

J gene: TRBJ1-1
V gene: TRBV19
CDR3 protein: CATSTFLPGNTEAFF

J gene: TRBJ1-2
V gene: TRBV19
CDR3 protein: CASSIGRNYGYTF

J gene: TRBJ1-6
V gene: TRBV6-5
CDR3 protein: CASSYSGLENSPLHF

J gene: TRBJ1-2
V gene: TRBV19
CDR3 protein: CASSPRQGGYTF

J gene: TRBJ2-2
V gene: TRBV5-6
CDR3 protein: CASSLVRGLVSTGELFF

J gene: TRBJ1-5
V gene: TRBV6-2/TRBV6-3
CDR3 protein: CASSNPDGQGRNF

J gene: TRBJ2-3
V gene: TRBV20-1
CDR3 protein: CSAGQIGGGADTQYF

J gene: TRBJ2-6
V gene: TRBV9
CDR3 protein: CASSDDPHASGANVLTF

J gene: TRBJ2-7
V gene: TRBV7-9
CDR3 protein: CASSLGGAAYEQYF

J gene: TRBJ2-5
V gene: TRBV7-2
CDR3 protein: CASRTGGPSETQYF

J gene: TRBJ2-5
V gene: TRBV7-2
CDR3 protein: CASSSAGTQETQYF

J gene: TRBJ1-3
V gene: TRBV4-1
CDR3 protein: CASSHPGQASGNTIYF

J gene: TRBJ1-6
V gene: TRBV4-1
CDR3 protein: CASSHGSSYNSPLHF

J gene: TRBJ2-7
V gene: TRBV20-1
CDR3 protein: CSARDHASGPYEQYF

J gene: TRBJ1-5
V gene: TRBV7-8
CDR3 protein: CASSGRGDQPQHF

J gene: TRBJ1-6
V gene: TRBV11-2
CDR3 protein: CASSLRSSYNSPLHF

J gene: TRBJ2-3
V gene: TRBV11-2
CDR3 protein: CASSSMADSTDTQYF

J gene: TRBJ2-5
V gene: TRBV5-5
CDR3 protein: CAASRTAGETQYF

J gene: TRBJ2-1
V gene: TRBV4-3
CDR3 protein: CASSQVVTSGGANEQFF

J gene: TRBJ2-5
V gene: TRBV6-5
CDR3 protein: CASSYGAGTQYF

J gene: TRBJ2-7
V gene: TRBV7-9
CDR3 protein: CASSTTGLRIYEQYF

J gene: TRBJ1-5
V gene: TRBV27
CDR3 protein: CASSSTTRQGGEPQHF

J gene: TRBJ2-7
V gene: TRBV20-1
CDR3 protein: CSAKHRQEQTYEQYF

J gene: TRBJ2-2
V gene: TRBV5-1
CDR3 protein: CASTPLAESNTGELFF

J gene: TRBJ2-7
V gene: TRBV20-1
CDR3 protein: CSARGDSHRYEQYF

J gene: TRBJ2-1
V gene: TRBV12-3/TRBV12-4
CDR3 protein: CASSSTAGDEQFF

J gene: TRBJ1-1
V gene: TRBV4-1
CDR3 protein: CASSQGEGREAFF

J gene: TRBJ1-3
V gene: TRBV25-1
CDR3 protein: CASSDSSDRDFF

J gene: TRBJ2-1
V gene: TRBV20-1
CDR3 protein: CSANDGRGGDEQFF